Below, 6 T cell receptor beta chains from the same sample are listed, as sequenced in a study of blood T cell repertoires in COVID-19. The repertoire was sequenced with immunoSEQ multiplex PCR; TCRdb's copy has only in-frame clones and lacks some. The sample includes roughly 52,000 clones, over 75% of them seen just once. Sequenced material: peripheral blood. These receptors all stem from a man of 80 years or more with COVID-19, enrolled during active disease.

This clone was counted between two and nine times. DNA of the CDR3: TGTGCCAGCAGTGAGACAGGGGGTAACACTGAAGCTTTCTTT. Translated: CASSETGGNTEAFF. This chain joins TRBV25-1 and TRBJ1-1; TRBD1 agrees at 9 bases. The CDR3 runs to 14 residues. Trimming removed 3 bases from V and 2 bases from J; junction bases left unmatched: 1. Germline CDR1 is MGHDK and CDR2 is SYGVNS.

The rearrangement uses TRBV7-6 and TRBJ2-5, with TRBD2 identical over 10 bases. Germline values: CDR1 SGHVS, CDR2 FNYEAQ. With V trimmed by 8 bases and J by 5 bases, 8 bases remained unmatched. The CDR3 covers 14 residues. CDR3 region: CASGRLAGVETQYF. The CDR3 nucleotides read TGTGCCAGCGGGCGACTAGCGGGTGTGGAGACCCAGTACTTC. Full variable domain (outside the CDR3, taken from reference TRBV7-6 and TRBJ2-5): GAGVSQSPRYKVTKRGQDVALRCDPISGHVSLYWYRQALGQGPEFLTYFNYEAQQDKSGLPNDRFSAERPEGSISTLTIQRTEQRDSAMYRCASGRLAGVETQYFGPGTRLLVL.

The CDR3 reads CASSYGHFNEKLFF. The CDR3 DNA sequence: TGTGCCAGCAGTTACGGACACTTTAATGAAAAACTGTTTTTT. The V gene is TRBV6-5, the J gene TRBJ1-4; the D gene is possibly TRBD1 (5 bases). V was pared by 2 bases and J by 4 bases, with 8 bases between. This CDR3 comprises 14 residues. Germline loops: CDR1 MNHEY, CDR2 SVGAGI.

The chain carries TRBV19 and TRBJ1-1, with D unclear. V lost 4 bases and J 7 bases, leaving 7 bases between the germline ends. This CDR3 has 11 residues. Germline V gene data show CDR1 as LNHDA and CDR2 as SQIVND (reference sequence). This CDR3 reads CASSTYSEAFF. CDR3 coding DNA: TGTGCCAGTAGTACCTACAGTGAAGCTTTCTTT.

This chain links TRBV6-1 with TRBJ2-4, with a possible D match to TRBD1 (5 bases). The CDR3 length is 15 residues. From germline, CDR1 is MNHNS and CDR2 SASEGT. The V end was cut by 1 base, the J end by 3 bases, with 10 bases between. Here the CDR3 reads CASSEGMTDKNIQYF. DNA for the CDR3: TGTGCCAGCAGTGAAGGTATGACAGACAAAAACATTCAGTACTTC.

The chain combines TRBV19 with TRBJ1-2; the match to TRBD1 covers 9 bases. The V segment lost 11 bases and the J segment 8 bases; nucleotides outside the gene matches: 15. CDR3 length: 14 residues. Germline V lookup: CDR1 LNHDA, CDR2 SQIVND (reference sequence). CDR3 DNA: TGTGCCGGAGGAACGGGACAGGGTGTTGACGGCTACACCTTC. Translation: CAGGTGQGVDGYTF.